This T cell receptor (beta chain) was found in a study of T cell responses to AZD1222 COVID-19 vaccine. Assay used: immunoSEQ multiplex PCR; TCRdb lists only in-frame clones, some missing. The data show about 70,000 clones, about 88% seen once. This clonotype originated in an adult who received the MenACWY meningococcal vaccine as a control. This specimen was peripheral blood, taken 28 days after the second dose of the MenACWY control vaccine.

The CDR3 DNA follows: TGTGCCATCAGTGACACATCCCAGGAGCAGTACTTC. Translated: CAISDTSQEQYF. The rearrangement joins TRBV10-3 to TRBJ2-7, with D unclear. The CDR3 contains 12 residues. From germline, CDR1 is ENHRY and CDR2 SYGVKD. V gave up 3 bases and J gave up 7 bases, with 10 bases separating them.